These 29 T cell receptor beta chains came from one sample sequenced in a study of OX40 agonist ivuxolimab in advanced cancers. Libraries came from the immunoSEQ multiplex PCR assay. Imported from immuneACCESS, the table was reduced by TCRdb to in-frame sequences with V and J called. These copies leave out some clones; in studies compared against another copy, an unresolved V gene accounts for under half, and the cause of the remainder is not known. This sample gives approximately 60,000 clones in total; 75% to 90% of them show up just once. 2% to 2.5% of the sample is in the top ten clones. The specimen comprised CD4+ or CD8+ T cells sorted from blood, sampled in a trial of the OX40 agonist ivuxolimab. The receptor source for this set is an adult with an advanced solid tumor such as melanoma, head and neck, liver or kidney cancer.

The chain links TRBV5-5 to TRBJ1-5; a weak D match, TRBD1 (5 bases). V lost 2 bases and J 6 bases, leaving 15 bases between the germline ends. This CDR3 region has 15 residues. CDR1 and CDR2 from the germline V gene are SGHKS and YYEKEE (reference sequence). The CDR3 is CASSFVSRGPQPQHF. Written as DNA, the CDR3 is TGTGCCAGCAGCTTTGTTTCAAGGGGTCCTCAGCCCCAGCATTTT. The variable domain in full, with the rest retrieved from reference TRBV5-5 and TRBJ1-5, is DAGVTQSPTHLIKTRGQQVTLRCSPISGHKSVSWYQQVLGQGPQFIFQYYEKEERGRGNFPDRFSARQFPNYSSELNVNALLLGDSALYLCASSFVSRGPQPQHFGDGTRLSIL.

The genes are TRBV4-1 and TRBJ2-2; weak D call: TRBD1 (7 bases). Between the trimmed V and J ends, which lost 4 bases and 2 bases, there was a span of 17 bases. CDR1 and CDR2 from the germline V gene are MGHRA and YSYEKL. The CDR3 is 17 residues long. CDR3 amino acids: CASSRPEGQQNTGELFF. The CDR3 DNA sequence: TGCGCCAGCAGCCGCCCGGAGGGACAGCAAAACACCGGGGAGCTGTTTTTT.

The chain couples TRBV2 to TRBJ2-7, with D hard to call. The CDR3 extends over 12 amino acids. The V end was cut by 7 bases, the J end by 2 bases, with 9 bases between. Germline V gene sequence: CDR1 SNHLY, CDR2 FYNNEI. The CDR3 is CASNVSPYEQYF. The CDR3 nucleotides are TGTGCCAGCAACGTGTCGCCCTACGAGCAGTACTTC.

The chain employs TRBV29-1 and TRBJ2-1; D gene ambiguous. From germline, CDR1 is SQVTM and CDR2 ANQGSEA. This CDR3 has 13 residues. The V end was cut by 7 bases, the J end by 6 bases, with 16 bases between. CDR3 sequence: CSAPRVLANEQFF. Here the CDR3 DNA reads TGCAGCGCTCCCCGGGTTTTGGCCAATGAGCAGTTCTTC.

This clone is medium-sized in the sample. This chain links TRBV7-2 with TRBJ1-2; tentative D call: TRBD1 (5 bases). The CDR3 runs to 13 residues. V lost 5 bases to trimming and J lost 8 bases, with 15 bases between them. CDR1 is SGHTA and CDR2 is FQGNSA in the germline V gene. CDR3 sequence (DNA): TGTGCCAGCAGCCCCAGGGAGTCGCAAGGCTACACCTTC. This translates into CASSPRESQGYTF. The complete variable domain, with remaining parts taken from reference TRBV7-2 and TRBJ1-2, reads GAGVSQSPSNKVTEKGKDVELRCDPISGHTALYWYRQSLGQGLEFLIYFQGNSAPDKSGLPSDRFSAERTGGSVSTLTIQRTQQEDSAVYLCASSPRESQGYTFGSGTRLTVV.

The rearrangement links TRBV18 to TRBJ2-4; 9 nucleotides match TRBD1. Germline CDR1 is KGHSH and CDR2 is LQKENI. The CDR3 runs to 14 residues. The junction had 2 bases not matched to a gene; V was cut back by 3 bases and J by 5 bases. CDR3 amino acids: CASSPRQGENIQYF. In nucleotides, the CDR3 is TGTGCCAGCTCACCCCGACAGGGGGAAAACATTCAGTACTTC.

This clone has more than one count but fewer than ten. This chain connects TRBV4-1 to TRBJ2-7; unclear D gene. V lost 1 base and J lost 2, with 12 bases in between. CDR1 and CDR2 from the germline V gene are MGHRA and YSYEKL. The CDR3 spans 15 residues. CDR3 sequence reads: CASSQGPVGTYEQYF. The DNA of the CDR3 is TGCGCCAGCAGCCAAGGGCCGGTTGGAACCTACGAGCAGTACTTC.

The chain has TRBV5-5 and TRBJ1-5; maybe TRBD1 (5 bases). The CDR3 extends over 15 amino acids. CDR1 is SGHKS, CDR2 YYEKEE, per germline (reference sequence). V lost 0 bases, J lost 6 bases, and 13 bases lay in between. In nucleotides, the CDR3 is TGTGCCAGCAGCTTGGTCCTTGGGGGAGGTCAGCCCCAGCATTTT. As protein: CASSLVLGGGQPQHF.

The chain carries TRBV28 and TRBJ1-5, with TRBD1 identical over 7 bases. J gave up 11 bases and V 4 bases, and 17 bases lay outside the gene matches. The CDR3 contains 16 residues. The germline V gene has CDR1 MDHEN and CDR2 SYDVKM. In nucleotides, the CDR3 is TGTGCCAGCAGTTACCCCCGGGGCCTCGGACAGGAGTCCCAGCATTTT. Amino acid sequence: CASSYPRGLGQESQHF.

The rearrangement joins TRBV28 to TRBJ2-2; TRBD2 agrees at 10 bases. CDR3 size: 15 residues. The V gene end was trimmed by 5 bases and the J gene end by 0 bases; junction bases not matched to a gene: 0. CDR1 and CDR2 (germline): MDHEN, SYDVKM. The CDR3 nucleotides are TGTGCCAGCAGTACTAGCGGGGCGAACACCGGGGAGCTGTTTTTT. Amino acids: CASSTSGANTGELFF.

The CDR3 region is CASSVVARAQYGYTF. The CDR3 coding sequence is TGTGCCAGCAGCGTAGTTGCCCGAGCCCAGTATGGCTACACCTTC. The chain carries TRBV9 and TRBJ1-2; D not resolved. The germline CDR1 and CDR2 sequences are SGDLS and YYNGEE. The CDR3 sequence is 15 residues long. V was cut by 0 bases and J by 5 bases, with 14 bases left in between.

The V call is TRBV5-1, the J call TRBJ1-5; D remains unclear. V was clipped by 6 bases and J by 1 base, with 14 bases between them. There are 15 residues in the CDR3. The germline CDR1 and CDR2 sequences are SGHRS and YFSETQ. CDR3 DNA: TGCGCCAGCATAGAAGAGGTTGGGAGCAATCAGCCCCAGCATTTT. Its protein product is CASIEEVGSNQPQHF.

The chain uses TRBV7-6 and TRBJ2-7, with a tentative D call TRBD2 (5 bases). Deletions cut 5 bases from V and 3 bases from J, with 20 bases between. The CDR3 covers 16 residues. Per germline, CDR1 SGHVS and CDR2 FNYEAQ. The CDR3 sequence is CASSTGSWRGYYEQYF. Here the CDR3 DNA reads TGTGCCAGCAGCACCGGTTCGTGGCGAGGGTACTACGAGCAGTACTTC.

The V and J genes are TRBV7-9 and TRBJ2-7; no clear D gene. Germline loops: CDR1 SEHNR, CDR2 FQNEAQ (reference sequence). With 3 bases removed from V and 3 bases from J, the gap between germline ends came to 15 bases. The CDR3 extends over 15 amino acids. In nucleotides, the CDR3 is TGTGCCAGCAGCTTGGGCGCAGCAGCCTACTACGAGCAGTACTTC. Amino acids: CASSLGAAAYYEQYF.

In DNA, the CDR3 is TGTGCCAGCAGCTTACCCACTAAGCGGGCCCTGTACAATGAGCAGTTCTTC. Translated, it gives CASSLPTKRALYNEQFF. The V gene is TRBV7-9, the J gene TRBJ2-1; D possibly corresponds to TRBD2 (6 bases). The ends were cut back, 2 bases at V and 4 bases at J, with 18 bases in the middle. The CDR3 is made up of 17 amino acids. Germline lookup yields CDR1 SEHNR and CDR2 FQNEAQ (reference sequence).

The rearrangement links TRBV19 to TRBJ2-5; 8 bases are shared with TRBD1. CDR1 is LNHDA and CDR2 is SQIVND in the germline V gene (reference sequence). J was trimmed by 7 bases and V by 4 bases; bases with no gene match: 8. The CDR3 runs to 14 residues. In DNA, the CDR3 is TGTGCCAGTAGTACGGTTGGACAGGGCGGGACCCAGTACTTC. It specifies CASSTVGQGGTQYF.

The CDR3 loop reads CASSLPGIYGYTF. DNA of the CDR3: TGTGCCAGCAGCTTGCCAGGGATCTATGGCTACACCTTC. The rearrangement links TRBV5-5 to TRBJ1-2, with D possibly being TRBD1 (5 bases). The CDR3 has 13 amino acids. V lost 1 base and J 4 bases, leaving 8 bases between the germline ends. Germline loops: CDR1 SGHKS, CDR2 YYEKEE (reference sequence).

The CDR3 is CASSLDWRNQPQHF. As DNA, the CDR3 is TGTGCCAGCAGCTTGGATTGGAGGAATCAGCCCCAGCATTTT. The chain employs TRBV5-5 and TRBJ1-5; D is unclear. V gave up 0 bases and J gave up 4 bases, with 8 bases separating them. From germline, CDR1 is SGHKS and CDR2 YYEKEE (reference sequence). The CDR3 spans 14 residues.

This clone was recorded only once. This chain connects TRBV18 to TRBJ2-1; D not certain. Trimming stripped 5 bases from V and 5 bases from J, with 13 bases between. The CDR3 runs 14 residues. The germline V gene has CDR1 KGHSH and CDR2 LQKENI. CDR3 nucleotides: TGTGCCAGCTCAGCCTCGATAGACCACAATGAGCAGTTCTTC. It encodes CASSASIDHNEQFF.

V usage is TRBV2 and J usage is TRBJ1-1, with D perhaps matching TRBD1 (6 bases). The germline V and J ends were trimmed by 6 bases and 2 bases, with 13 bases remaining between them. The CDR3 consists of 14 residues. Germline values: CDR1 SNHLY, CDR2 FYNNEI. DNA for the CDR3: TGTGCCAGCAGCGAAACAGGGTTAAACACTGAAGCTTTCTTT. Its translation: CASSETGLNTEAFF.

This chain joins TRBV15 and TRBJ2-1; D call uncertain. V dropped 4 bases and J dropped 3 bases, with 16 bases sitting between them. The CDR3 runs to 16 residues. The germline V gene has CDR1 LNHNV and CDR2 YYDKDF (reference sequence). The CDR3 protein is CATSTRSVGGYNEQFF. In DNA form, the CDR3 reads TGTGCCACCAGCACCCGCTCGGTGGGCGGCTACAATGAGCAGTTCTTC.

V is TRBV6-1 and J is TRBJ2-2; unclear D gene. Germline V gene lookup returns CDR1 MNHNS and CDR2 SASEGT. V was cut by 6 bases and J by 1 base, with 9 bases left in between. The CDR3 length is 14 residues. The DNA of the CDR3 is TGTGCCAGCAGAGCGCTTTGGAACACCGGGGAGCTGTTTTTT. This codes for CASRALWNTGELFF.

This clone has just one count. This chain uses TRBV5-4 with TRBJ2-2, with no clear D. The CDR3 covers 12 residues. Looked up from germline, CDR1 is SGHNT and CDR2 is YYREEE (reference sequence). V lost 4 bases to trimming and J lost 4 bases, with 5 bases between them. This CDR3 is CASSSITGELFF. The CDR3, as DNA: TGTGCCAGCAGCAGTATCACCGGGGAGCTGTTTTTT.

The V and J genes are TRBV7-2 and TRBJ2-3; 11 nucleotides match TRBD2. The CDR3 totals 18 residues. Germline CDR1 is SGHTA and CDR2 is FQGNSA. V dropped 5 bases and J dropped 0; count of bases not matched to a gene: 10. CDR3 protein: CASSKLAGGVVSTDTQYF. The DNA of the CDR3 is TGTGCCAGCAGCAAGCTAGCGGGGGGAGTTGTAAGCACAGATACGCAGTATTTT.

This clone came up once. The chain combines TRBV30 with TRBJ2-7; 7 bases match TRBD1. CDR1 and CDR2 (germline): GTSNPN, SVGIG (reference sequence). Losses at the gene ends were 2 bases for V and 4 bases for J; bases not matched to a gene: 2. CDR3 length: 12 residues. The CDR3 nucleotides read TGTGCCTGGAGTCCAGGGGGTTACGAGCAGTACTTC. This sequence encodes CAWSPGGYEQYF.

V is TRBV5-1 and J is TRBJ1-1, with 7 nucleotides matching TRBD1. This CDR3 has 13 residues. The V gene end was trimmed by 4 bases and the J gene end by 5 bases; junction bases not matched to a gene: 5. Per germline, CDR1 SGHRS and CDR2 YFSETQ. The CDR3 loop is CASSETGETEAFF. The CDR3 DNA sequence: TGCGCCAGCAGCGAAACAGGGGAAACTGAAGCTTTCTTT. The variable domain in full, with the rest retrieved from reference TRBV5-1 and TRBJ1-1, is KAGVTQTPRYLIKTRGQQVTLSCSPISGHRSVSWYQQTPGQGLQFLFEYFSETQRNKGNFPGRFSGRQFSNSRSEMNVSTLELGDSALYLCASSETGETEAFFGQGTRLTVV.

Judged by abundance, this clone is medium-sized. This chain connects TRBV20-1 to TRBJ1-1; D is possibly TRBD1 (6 bases). The V gene lost 5 bases and the J gene lost 5 bases, with 9 bases spanning the gap. The CDR3 is 11 residues long. Germline CDR1 and CDR2: DFQATT and SNEGSKA (reference sequence). CDR3 sequence: CSALTGTEAFF. The CDR3 region has the DNA TGCAGTGCTTTAACAGGGACTGAAGCTTTCTTT.

Regarding this clone: Compared with germline, one end of the junction differs, possibly owing to a read error. The CDR3 nucleotides read TGTGCCGGCAGCTTAAGGGGCGGGGGCAACACAGATACGCAGTATTTT. Encoded protein: CAGSLRGGGNTDTQYF. The chain is built from TRBV7-3 and TRBJ2-3, with D maybe TRBD2 (7 bases). CDR3 length: 16 amino acids. The germline CDR1 and CDR2 sequences are SGHTA and FQGTGA.

The chain joins TRBV4-2 to TRBJ2-5, with D unclear. Trimming took 1 base from V and 3 from J, leaving 6 bases between them. This CDR3 spans 13 amino acids. Germline lookup yields CDR1 LGHNA and CDR2 YNFKEQ. The chain's CDR3 is CASSQGVEETQYF. The CDR3 DNA reads as TGTGCCAGCAGCCAAGGGGTAGAAGAGACCCAGTACTTC.